The 19 T cell receptor beta chains below were found in one sample sequenced in a study of T-cell memory formation after mild COVID-19. TCRdb ran MiXCR on the 5' RACE reads and lists one entry per CDR3 protein. The table records 540,000 or so distinct CDR3 sequences, about a fifth of them present only once. Sequencing used PBMCs or a T cell subset sorted from them (not recorded which). The receptors here all came from an adult woman who had mild COVID-19 (a few samples of this study predate the infection). Cell type and time point are not known.

A few counts support this clonotype. The genes are TRBV4-1 and TRBJ2-1; D is ambiguous. Trimming left V 3 bases short and J 0 bases short, with 9 bases between. CDR1 is MGHRA and CDR2 is YSYEKL in the germline V gene. The CDR3 loop spans 15 amino acids. CDR3 loop: CASSQDRSSYNEQFF. CDR3 coding DNA: TGCGCCAGCAGCCAGGACCGCTCCTCCTACAATGAGCAGTTCTTC.

This clonotype was detected a few times. The chain joins TRBV29-1 to TRBJ1-2; TRBD1 is a possible D gene (6 bases). Trimming cost V 6 bases and J 2 bases, with 13 bases left between them. The CDR3 has 13 residues. CDR1 and CDR2 (germline): SQVTM, ANQGSEA. The CDR3 here is CSVIGDTNYGYTF. Here the CDR3 DNA reads TGCAGCGTCATCGGGGACACAAACTATGGCTACACCTTC.

This clonotype was seen only a few times. This rearrangement joins TRBV13 to TRBJ2-5; D is perhaps TRBD2 (6 bases). The CDR3 is 16 residues long. The V gene lost 0 bases and the J gene lost 1 base, with 12 bases spanning the gap. Germline CDR1 is PRHDT and CDR2 is FYEKMQ (reference sequence). The CDR3 DNA follows: TGTGCCAGCAGCTTAGGGCCTGCTAGCGTCCAAGAGACCCAGTACTTC. Translation: CASSLGPASVQETQYF.

The gene calls are TRBV6-5 and TRBJ2-1; TRBD1 might be the D (5 bases). Germline assignment: CDR1 MNHEY and CDR2 SVGAGI. This CDR3 has 12 residues. Trimming stripped 4 bases from V and 8 bases from J, with 9 bases between. The chain's CDR3 is CASSFRGDEQFF. The CDR3 region has the DNA TGTGCCAGCAGTTTTAGGGGCGATGAGCAGTTCTTC.

The chain joins TRBV5-1 to TRBJ2-7; 7 positions match TRBD1. Germline CDR1 and CDR2: SGHRS and YFSETQ. The CDR3 sequence is 13 residues long. Trimming took 7 bases from V and 13 from J; bases not matched to a gene: 17. CDR3 amino acids: CASRSDGTEKIYF. Here the CDR3 DNA reads TGCGCCAGCCGATCCGATGGGACAGAGAAAATATACTTC.

The rearrangement joins TRBV10-2 to TRBJ2-2; possible D gene TRBD2, 5 bases. V was pared by 7 bases and J by 5 bases, with 11 bases between. This CDR3 spans 13 amino acids. CDR1 and CDR2 (germline): WSHSY, SAAADI. This CDR3 reads CASTATGTGELFF. The CDR3 region has the DNA TGCGCCAGCACTGCTACGGGGACCGGGGAGCTGTTTTTT.

V usage is TRBV4-1 and J usage is TRBJ2-3; 8 bases match TRBD1. With V trimmed by 1 base and J by 3 bases, 3 bases remained unmatched. Per germline, CDR1 MGHRA and CDR2 YSYEKL. This CDR3 has 15 amino acids. The CDR3 here is CASSQVGQDTDTQYF. The CDR3 DNA sequence: TGCGCCAGCAGCCAAGTGGGACAGGATACAGATACGCAGTATTTT.

The count of this clonotype is one. CDR3 coding DNA: TGTGCCAGCAGCTCCCACCCGGACGGAGAAGAGACCCAGTACTTC. Encoded protein: CASSSHPDGEETQYF. The chain employs TRBV7-9 and TRBJ2-5; D gene uncertain. CDR1 is SEHNR and CDR2 is FQNEAQ in the germline V gene (reference sequence). The CDR3 is made up of 15 amino acids. The V end lost 4 bases, the J end lost 3 bases, and 15 bases lay between the germline ends.

The V call is TRBV7-2, the J call TRBJ1-4; 7 bases are a match to TRBD1. Germline CDR1 SGHTA, CDR2 FQGNSA. J lost 8 bases, V lost 5 bases, and 11 bases had no gene match. There are 15 residues in the CDR3. CDR3 sequence (DNA): TGTGCCAGCAGCCAACAGGGGTCCGCTCTGGAAAAACTGTTTTTT. Protein: CASSQQGSALEKLFF.

The chain carries TRBV7-6 and TRBJ2-5; D is perhaps TRBD1 (6 bases). Trimming left V 1 base short and J 1 base short, with 13 bases between. CDR3 length: 16 amino acids. Germline V gene lookup returns CDR1 SGHVS and CDR2 FNYEAQ. DNA of the CDR3: TGTGCCAGCAGCTTAGAAACAGGACAGAGCCAAGAGACCCAGTACTTC. Translated, it gives CASSLETGQSQETQYF. The full variable domain, its missing parts supplied by reference TRBV7-6 and TRBJ2-5, is GAGVSQSPRYKVTKRGQDVALRCDPISGHVSLYWYRQALGQGPEFLTYFNYEAQQDKSGLPNDRFSAERPEGSISTLTIQRTEQRDSAMYRCASSLETGQSQETQYFGPGTRLLVL.

The J gene is TRBJ1-1, the V gene TRBV7-9; no clear D. The CDR3 loop spans 13 amino acids. Germline V gene lookup returns CDR1 SEHNR and CDR2 FQNEAQ (reference sequence). V was cut by 1 base and J by 11 bases, with 14 bases left in between. CDR3 in DNA: TGTGCCAGCAGCTTAGGCATCGCCTTCGGGGCTTTCTTT. Translation gives CASSLGIAFGAFF.

This chain links TRBV20-1 with TRBJ2-7, with 8 bases that match TRBD2. Unmatched junction bases numbered 7, after V lost 0 bases and J lost 0 bases. There are 16 residues in the CDR3. CDR1 and CDR2 from the germline V gene are DFQATT and SNEGSKA (reference sequence). The CDR3 nucleotides read TGCAGTGCTAGAGATCCGGCGGGGGGCTCCTCCTACGAGCAGTACTTC. Amino acid sequence: CSARDPAGGSSYEQYF.

V is TRBV27 and J is TRBJ2-7, with TRBD2 as a possible D gene (7 bases). CDR3 length: 16 residues. Trimming removed 5 bases at V and 1 base at J, with 18 bases between. The germline V gene encodes CDR1 MNHEY and CDR2 SMNVEV (reference sequence). The CDR3, as DNA: TGTGCCAGCAGTCGAACCTCGCGGGGGCTTTCCTACGAGCAGTACTTC. As protein: CASSRTSRGLSYEQYF.

This rearrangement joins TRBV20-1 to TRBJ2-7; 9 bases align to TRBD2. The V gene end was trimmed by 0 bases and the J gene end by 4 bases; junction bases not matched to a gene: 16. In germline, CDR1 is DFQATT, CDR2 SNEGSKA (reference sequence). The CDR3 loop spans 18 amino acids. The chain's CDR3 is CSARDPGLATYHGYEQYF. The CDR3 DNA reads TGCAGTGCTAGAGATCCCGGACTAGCGACCTATCATGGGTACGAGCAGTACTTC.

This clonotype was seen a few times. V usage is TRBV10-3 and J usage is TRBJ2-2, with TRBD1 identical over 9 bases. V shed 5 bases, J shed 4 bases, and the junction held 8 bases outside the gene matches. Germline V gene sequence: CDR1 ENHRY, CDR2 SYGVKD. This CDR3 has 16 amino acids. The CDR3: CAISPQGARGTGELFF. The CDR3 coding sequence is TGTGCCATCAGTCCACAGGGGGCGCGGGGCACCGGGGAGCTGTTTTTT.

The rearrangement links TRBV7-8 to TRBJ2-3, with 7 bases aligning to TRBD2. V lost 3 bases and J lost 1; bases outside the gene matches: 7. The germline V gene encodes CDR1 SGHVS and CDR2 FQNEAQ. The CDR3 totals 16 residues. CDR3 amino acids: CASSFLAEGGTDTQYF. Here the CDR3 DNA reads TGTGCCAGCAGCTTTCTAGCGGAAGGGGGCACAGATACGCAGTATTTT.

The chain combines TRBV7-2 with TRBJ2-5; 15 bases agree with TRBD2. CDR1 is SGHTA and CDR2 is FQGNSA in the germline V gene. This CDR3 has 16 residues. V lost 0 bases to trimming and J lost 9 bases; unmatched junction nucleotides: 5. This chain's CDR3 is CASSLARTSGREAQYF. For the CDR3, the DNA is TGTGCCAGCAGCTTAGCGAGGACTAGCGGGAGGGAGGCCCAGTACTTC.

V usage is TRBV5-5 and J usage is TRBJ1-4; 12 nucleotides line up with TRBD1. The CDR3 has 16 amino acids. V lost 3 bases and J lost 4; bases outside the gene matches: 4. Per the germline V gene, CDR1 is SGHKS and CDR2 is YYEKEE (reference sequence). Here the CDR3 reads CASSSGQGAVNEKLFF. CDR3 bases: TGTGCCAGCAGCTCGGGACAGGGGGCCGTTAATGAAAAACTGTTTTTT.

This clonotype was observed a handful of times. The chain uses TRBV12-3 or TRBV12-4 and TRBJ1-2, with 8 bases matching TRBD1. The CDR3 consists of 13 residues. V gave up 3 bases and J gave up 8 bases; unmatched junction bases: 5. CDR3 nucleotide sequence: TGTGCCAGCAGTTTCGGACAGGGCGGCGGCTACACCTTC. Protein: CASSFGQGGGYTF.